A selection of T cell receptor beta chains follows, all from one sample in a study of blood T cells in healthy people across ages. From the 5' RACE reads, TCRdb called clonotypes with MiXCR, one entry per CDR3 protein. The data hold 1,800,000 or so distinct CDR3 sequences, with about two fifths observed a single time. The sequencing input was blood. The receptors here all came from a human donor in good health. The CDR3 runs from the conserved cysteine through the conserved F or W. D genes are given only for firm matches. A row's size may be missing; if present it is once, few, many or a size class.

>NA|TRBV20-1|TRBJ2-7|TRBD1
CSASVHRPGQAYEQYF
TGCAGTGCTAGCGTACATAGACCGGGACAGGCCTACGAGCAGTACTTC
>NA|TRBV12-3/TRBV12-4|TRBJ2-5|TRBD2
CASSPRWLAGQETQYF
TGTGCCAGCAGTCCACGGTGGCTAGCGGGGCAAGAGACCCAGTACTTC
>few|TRBV5-1|TRBJ1-2|NA
CASSLSTVRADYGYTF
TGCGCCAGCAGCTTGAGTACAGTCCGTGCGGACTATGGCTACACCTTC
>once|TRBV2|TRBJ1-2|NA
CASTPEVGYGYTF
TGTGCCAGCACCCCTGAGGTGGGGTATGGCTACACCTTC
>NA|TRBV4-2|TRBJ2-5|TRBD2
CASSHGAGGKETQYF
TGTGCCAGCAGCCATGGAGCGGGGGGAAAAGAGACCCAGTACTTC
>NA|TRBV20-1|TRBJ2-3|TRBD2
CSARDPQRGDTQYF
TGCAGTGCTAGAGATCCTCAGCGGGGGGATACGCAGTATTTT
>NA|TRBV6-5|TRBJ2-3|TRBD1
CASSPRDRTTDTQYF
TGTGCCAGCAGCCCCCGGGACAGGACCACAGATACGCAGTATTTT
>NA|TRBV20-1|TRBJ2-7|TRBD2
CSARDWVAGAHFYEQYF
TGCAGTGCTAGAGATTGGGTAGCGGGGGCTCATTTCTACGAGCAGTACTTC
>NA|TRBV18|TRBJ2-5|NA
CASSPQPQETQYF
TGTGCCAGCTCACCACAACCACAAGAGACCCAGTACTTC
>NA|TRBV4-1|TRBJ1-5|NA
CASSQVRPNQPQHF
TGCGCCAGCAGCCAAGTACGGCCCAATCAGCCCCAGCATTTT
>NA|TRBV4-2|TRBJ2-1|TRBD2
CASSPSGLAGGYYNEQFF
TGTGCCAGCAGCCCCTCGGGACTAGCGGGGGGCTACTACAATGAGCAGTTCTTC
>NA|TRBV6-1|TRBJ2-1|TRBD2
CATAPGLAGGPSYNEQFF
TGTGCCACCGCACCGGGACTAGCGGGGGGGCCCTCCTACAATGAGCAGTTCTTC
>NA|TRBV28|TRBJ2-7|NA
CASIQNRQRSDEQYF
TGTGCCAGCATACAGAATCGACAGCGGAGTGACGAGCAGTACTTC
>NA|TRBV12-3/TRBV12-4|TRBJ1-4|NA
CASSFQGRNEKLFF
TGTGCCAGCAGTTTTCAGGGGCGAAATGAAAAACTGTTTTTT
>few|TRBV7-2|TRBJ1-1|TRBD1
CASSYRPPGTDTEAFF
TGTGCCAGCAGCTACCGACCTCCCGGGACAGACACTGAAGCTTTCTTT
>NA|TRBV20-1|TRBJ2-3|NA
CSARSRVRDTQYF
TGCAGTGCTAGATCGCGGGTTAGAGATACGCAGTATTTT
>NA|TRBV6-1|TRBJ2-2|NA
CASSEHTRTGELFF
TGTGCCAGCAGTGAACATACTCGTACCGGGGAGCTGTTTTTT
>NA|TRBV5-1|TRBJ1-6|NA
CASNPGRQRNSPLHF
TGCGCCAGCAACCCGGGCCGCCAAAGGAATTCACCCCTCCACTTT
>NA|TRBV24-1|TRBJ1-2|TRBD1
CATRGQGLNGYTF
TGTGCCACCAGGGGACAGGGACTGAATGGCTACACCTTC
>few|TRBV16|TRBJ2-1|NA
CASSQTGSLGVEQFF
TGTGCCAGCAGCCAAACAGGGAGTTTAGGTGTTGAGCAGTTCTTC
>few|TRBV4-1|TRBJ2-1|NA
CASSQPTESSYNEQFF
TGCGCCAGCAGCCAACCGACAGAAAGCTCCTACAATGAGCAGTTCTTC
>NA|TRBV2|TRBJ2-1|TRBD2
CASSSSSGAYNEQFF
TGTGCCAGCAGCTCCTCTAGCGGGGCGTACAATGAGCAGTTCTTC
>NA|TRBV20-1|TRBJ2-7|TRBD1
CSAKRDRSPYEQYF
TGCAGTGCTAAACGGGACAGGAGTCCCTACGAGCAGTACTTC
>NA|TRBV4-1|TRBJ2-5|TRBD2
CASSQERGGQTQYF
TGCGCCAGCAGCCAAGAGCGGGGGGGTCAGACCCAGTACTTC
>NA|TRBV12-3/TRBV12-4|TRBJ2-2|TRBD1
CASSLAGGDTGELFF
TGTGCCAGCAGTTTAGCAGGGGGCGACACCGGGGAGCTGTTTTTT
>NA|TRBV5-1|TRBJ2-7|TRBD2
CASSLRTSGGAEAYEQYF
TGCGCCAGCAGCTTAAGGACTAGCGGGGGGGCCGAGGCCTACGAGCAGTACTTC
>NA|TRBV28|TRBJ2-1|TRBD1
CASSLRGGQGQFF
TGTGCCAGCAGTTTAAGGGGAGGACAGGGTCAGTTCTTC
>NA|TRBV28|TRBJ2-1|NA
CASSPTGFTYNELFF
TGTGCCAGCAGTCCCACAGGGTTCACCTACAATGAGCTGTTCTTC
>NA|TRBV5-1|TRBJ2-1|NA
CASSLGFRGDSEQFF
TGCGCCAGCAGCCTGGGTTTTCGGGGCGACTCCGAGCAGTTCTTC
>NA|TRBV3-1|TRBJ1-2|TRBD1
CASSHLTGEGGYTF
TGTGCCAGCAGCCACCTAACAGGGGAAGGAGGCTACACCTTC
>NA|TRBV28|TRBJ2-5|TRBD2
CASSPPPGLAVETQYF
TGTGCCAGCAGTCCTCCCCCGGGACTAGCGGTGGAGACCCAGTACTTC
>many|TRBV29-1|TRBJ2-5|NA
CSVRLGGETQYF
TGCAGCGTCCGACTAGGAGGGGAGACCCAGTACTTC
>NA|TRBV5-1|TRBJ1-5|NA
CASSFSGIDNQPQHF
TGCGCCAGCAGCTTCTCGGGGATTGATAATCAGCCCCAGCATTTT
>NA|TRBV20-1|TRBJ2-4|TRBD1
CSARRVGTGGTKNIQYF
TGCAGTGCTAGAAGGGTAGGGACAGGGGGAACGAAAAACATTCAGTACTTC
>few|TRBV12-3/TRBV12-4|TRBJ2-1|TRBD2
CASSFWTSDGEQFF
TGTGCCAGCAGTTTCTGGACTAGCGACGGTGAGCAGTTCTTC
>few|TRBV29-1|TRBJ1-2|NA
CSVEPRNHGGYTF
TGCAGCGTTGAGCCCCGGAACCACGGAGGCTACACCTTC
>NA|TRBV6-4|TRBJ2-7|TRBD2
CASSDYFGLAHYNEQYF
TGTGCCAGCAGTGACTACTTCGGACTAGCCCACTACAACGAGCAGTACTTC
>NA|TRBV7-2|TRBJ1-2|NA
CASSLTAGNYGYTF
TGTGCCAGCAGCTTAACTGCAGGGAACTATGGCTACACCTTC
>NA|TRBV5-6|TRBJ1-1|NA
CASSRVVANTEAFF
TGTGCCAGCAGCCGAGTGGTCGCGAACACTGAAGCTTTCTTT
>NA|TRBV10-3|TRBJ2-5|NA
CAISEPREKETQYF
TGTGCCATCAGTGAGCCCAGGGAGAAAGAGACCCAGTACTTC
>few|TRBV6-5|TRBJ2-5|NA
CASSYANQETQYF
TGTGCCAGCAGTTACGCCAACCAAGAGACCCAGTACTTC
>NA|TRBV4-2|TRBJ2-7|NA
CASSQDPYHGARSYEQYF
TGTGCCAGCAGCCAAGATCCCTACCATGGGGCACGGTCCTACGAGCAGTACTTC
>NA|TRBV9|TRBJ1-6|NA
CASSVGRGSPLHF
TGTGCCAGCAGCGTCGGCCGGGGTTCACCCCTCCACTTT
>NA|TRBV7-3|TRBJ2-5|NA
CASSPGPHSYGQYF
TGTGCCAGCAGCCCAGGACCTCACTCCTACGGGCAGTACTTC
>NA|TRBV3-1|TRBJ2-5|TRBD1
CASSFRQGVVETQYF
TGTGCCAGCAGCTTTCGACAGGGGGTAGTGGAGACCCAGTACTTC
>few|TRBV6-2/TRBV6-3|TRBJ2-7|NA
CASSSRDPGNPSYEQYF
TGTGCCAGCAGTTCGAGAGACCCGGGAAACCCCTCCTACGAGCAGTACTTC
>NA|TRBV7-2|TRBJ2-5|NA
CASNPVWGQETQYF
TGTGCCAGCAACCCCGTTTGGGGCCAGGAGACCCAGTACTTC
>NA|TRBV5-5|TRBJ2-1|NA
CAGSLGGQREQFF
TGTGCCGGCAGCTTGGGGGGACAGCGAGAGCAGTTCTTC
>few|TRBV15|TRBJ1-5|TRBD1
CATSIDRGIQPQHF
TGTGCCACCAGCATTGACAGGGGGATTCAGCCCCAGCATTTT
>NA|TRBV7-2|TRBJ1-6|NA
CASSSQVPYNSPLHF
TGTGCCAGCAGCTCACAGGTCCCCTATAATTCACCCCTCCACTTT
>NA|TRBV20-1|TRBJ1-1|NA
CSAEEGGVTTEAFF
TGCAGTGCCGAAGAGGGGGGGGTTACAACTGAAGCTTTCTTT
>few|TRBV6-5|TRBJ1-2|TRBD1
CASSYHTGQGSSYGYTF
TGTGCCAGCAGTTACCACACTGGACAGGGATCCTCCTATGGCTACACCTTC
>few|TRBV20-1|TRBJ2-5|TRBD2
CSARDPSGGEAQYF
TGCAGTGCTAGAGATCCTAGCGGGGGGGAGGCCCAGTACTTC
>NA|TRBV13|TRBJ2-1|NA
CASCPPGVHNEQFF
TGTGCCAGCTGCCCCCCGGGGGTTCACAATGAGCAGTTCTTC
>NA|TRBV5-5|TRBJ2-1|NA
CASRRSQDASYNEQFF
TGTGCCAGCAGGCGCTCCCAGGACGCCTCCTACAATGAGCAGTTCTTC
>NA|TRBV4-1|TRBJ2-5|NA
CASSLHPPSESQETQYF
TGCGCCAGCAGCCTCCACCCTCCTAGCGAGTCTCAAGAGACCCAGTACTTC
>NA|TRBV6-5|TRBJ1-3|NA
CASGDTSGNTIYF
TGTGCCAGCGGGGACACCTCTGGAAACACCATATATTTT
>NA|TRBV7-8|TRBJ1-4|NA
CASSSSRWGRSSEKLFF
TGTGCCAGCAGCTCATCAAGGTGGGGCAGGAGCTCTGAAAAACTGTTTTTT